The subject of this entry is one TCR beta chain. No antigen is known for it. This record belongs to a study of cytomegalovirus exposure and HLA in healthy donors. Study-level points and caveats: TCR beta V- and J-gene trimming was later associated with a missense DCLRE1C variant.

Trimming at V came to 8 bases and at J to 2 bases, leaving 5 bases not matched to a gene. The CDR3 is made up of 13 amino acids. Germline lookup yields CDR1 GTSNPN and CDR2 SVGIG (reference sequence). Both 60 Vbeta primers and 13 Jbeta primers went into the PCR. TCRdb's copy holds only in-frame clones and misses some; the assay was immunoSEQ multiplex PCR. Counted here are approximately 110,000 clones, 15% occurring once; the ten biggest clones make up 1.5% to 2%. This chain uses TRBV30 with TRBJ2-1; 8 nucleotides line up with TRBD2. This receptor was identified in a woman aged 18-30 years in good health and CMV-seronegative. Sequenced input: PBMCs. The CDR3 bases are TGTGCCATTCTAGCGGGCCCCTACAATGAGCAGTTCTTC. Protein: CAILAGPYNEQFF.